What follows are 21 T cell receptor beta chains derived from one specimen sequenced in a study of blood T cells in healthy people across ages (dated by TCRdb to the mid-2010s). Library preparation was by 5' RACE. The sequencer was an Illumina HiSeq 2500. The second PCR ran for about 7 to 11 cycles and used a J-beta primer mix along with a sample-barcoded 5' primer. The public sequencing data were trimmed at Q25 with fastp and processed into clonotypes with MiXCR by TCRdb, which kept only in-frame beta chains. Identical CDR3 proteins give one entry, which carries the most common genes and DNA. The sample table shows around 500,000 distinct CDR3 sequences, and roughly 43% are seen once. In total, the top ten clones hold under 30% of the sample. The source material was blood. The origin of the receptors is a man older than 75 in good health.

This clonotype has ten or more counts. The CDR3 here is CASSYKRGSTDTQYF. CDR3 nucleotide sequence: TGTGCCAGCAGTTACAAGCGGGGGAGCACAGATACGCAGTATTTT. The chain links TRBV6-6 to TRBJ2-3, with 8 bases fitting TRBD2. Germline-derived CDR1 and CDR2 are MNHNY and SVGAGI (reference sequence). V trimming: 2 bases; J trimming: 0 bases; junction bases outside the gene matches: 1. This CDR3 contains 15 residues.

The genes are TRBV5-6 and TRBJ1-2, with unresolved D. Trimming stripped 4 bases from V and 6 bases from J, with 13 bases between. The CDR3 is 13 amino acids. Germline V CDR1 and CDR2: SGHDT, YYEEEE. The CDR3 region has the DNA TGTGCCAGCAGCAGGACCTCATCGGATGGCTACACCTTC. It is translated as CASSRTSSDGYTF.

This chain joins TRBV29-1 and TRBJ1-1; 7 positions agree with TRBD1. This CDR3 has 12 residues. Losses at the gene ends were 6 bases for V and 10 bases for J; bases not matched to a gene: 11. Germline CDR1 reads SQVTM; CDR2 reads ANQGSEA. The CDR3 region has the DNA TGCAGCGTCTTCGACAGGGTCTCGGGAGCTTTCTTT. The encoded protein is CSVFDRVSGAFF.

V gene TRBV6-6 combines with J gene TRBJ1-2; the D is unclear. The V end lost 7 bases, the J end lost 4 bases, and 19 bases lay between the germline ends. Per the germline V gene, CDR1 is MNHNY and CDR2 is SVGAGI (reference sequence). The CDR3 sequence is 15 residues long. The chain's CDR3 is CASTQWERKGYGYTF. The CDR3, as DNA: TGTGCCAGCACCCAGTGGGAGCGAAAAGGCTATGGCTACACCTTC.

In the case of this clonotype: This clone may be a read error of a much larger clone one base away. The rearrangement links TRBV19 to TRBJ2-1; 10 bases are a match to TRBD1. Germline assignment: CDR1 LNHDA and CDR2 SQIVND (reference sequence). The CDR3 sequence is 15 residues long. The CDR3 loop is CASSPGTGVPNERFF. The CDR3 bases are TGTGCCAGTAGTCCCGGGACAGGGGTCCCCAATGAGCGGTTCTTC.

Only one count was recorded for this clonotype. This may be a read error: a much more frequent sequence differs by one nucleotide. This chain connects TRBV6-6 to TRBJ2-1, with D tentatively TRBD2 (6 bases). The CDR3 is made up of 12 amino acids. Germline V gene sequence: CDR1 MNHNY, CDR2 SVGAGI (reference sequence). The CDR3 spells CASRYSSGSAFF. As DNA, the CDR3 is TGTGCCAGCAGGTACTCGTCCGGGAGCGCGTTCTTC.

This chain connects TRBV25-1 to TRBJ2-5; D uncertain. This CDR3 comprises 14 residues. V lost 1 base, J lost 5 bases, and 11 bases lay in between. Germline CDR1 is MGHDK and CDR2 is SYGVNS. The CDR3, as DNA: TGTGCCAGCAGTGAATCCCCAAATTGGGAGACCCAGTACTTC. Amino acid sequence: CASSESPNWETQYF.

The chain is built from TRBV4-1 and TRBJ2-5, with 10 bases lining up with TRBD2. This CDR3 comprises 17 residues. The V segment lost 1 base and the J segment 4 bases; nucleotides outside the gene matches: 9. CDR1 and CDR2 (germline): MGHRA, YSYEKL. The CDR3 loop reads CASSQGTSGGYRETQYF. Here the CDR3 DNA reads TGCGCCAGCAGCCAAGGGACTAGCGGTGGGTACCGAGAGACCCAGTACTTC.

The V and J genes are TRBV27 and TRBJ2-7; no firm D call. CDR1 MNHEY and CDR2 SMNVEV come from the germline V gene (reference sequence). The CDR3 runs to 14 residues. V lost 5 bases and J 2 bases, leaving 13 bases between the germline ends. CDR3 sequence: CASSLKIVPYEQYF. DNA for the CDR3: TGTGCCAGCAGTCTAAAGATAGTACCCTACGAGCAGTACTTC.

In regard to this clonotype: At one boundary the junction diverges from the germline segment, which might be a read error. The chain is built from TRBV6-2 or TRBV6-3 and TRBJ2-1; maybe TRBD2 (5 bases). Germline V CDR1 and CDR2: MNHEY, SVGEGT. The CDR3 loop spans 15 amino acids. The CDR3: CACSLTSSKFDEQFF. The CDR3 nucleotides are TGTGCCTGCAGTTTAACTAGTAGTAAGTTCGATGAGCAGTTCTTC.

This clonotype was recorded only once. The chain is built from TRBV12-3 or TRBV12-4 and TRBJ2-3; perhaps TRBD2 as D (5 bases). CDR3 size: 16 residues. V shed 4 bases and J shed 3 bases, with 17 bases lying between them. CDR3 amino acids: CASSSLLGVTTDTQYF. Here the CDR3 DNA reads TGTGCCAGCAGTTCTCTACTCGGGGTAACAACAGATACGCAGTATTTT.

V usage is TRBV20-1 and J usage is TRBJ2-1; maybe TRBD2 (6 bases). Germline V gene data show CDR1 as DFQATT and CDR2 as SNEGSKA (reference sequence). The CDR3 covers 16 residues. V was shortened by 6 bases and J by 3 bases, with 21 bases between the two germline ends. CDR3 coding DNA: TGCAGTGCAGAGGGGTCTCGGCGGGATAACTACAATGAGCAGTTCTTC. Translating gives CSAEGSRRDNYNEQFF.

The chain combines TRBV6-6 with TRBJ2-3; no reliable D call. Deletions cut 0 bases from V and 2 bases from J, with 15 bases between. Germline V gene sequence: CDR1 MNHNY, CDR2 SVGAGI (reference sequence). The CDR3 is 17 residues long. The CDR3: CASSYSGSRPYTDTQYF. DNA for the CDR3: TGTGCCAGCAGTTACTCGGGGTCCAGACCCTACACAGATACGCAGTATTTT.

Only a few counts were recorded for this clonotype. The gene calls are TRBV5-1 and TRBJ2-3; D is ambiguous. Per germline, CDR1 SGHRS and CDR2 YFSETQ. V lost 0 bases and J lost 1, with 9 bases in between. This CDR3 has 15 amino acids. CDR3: CASSLELVRTDTQYF. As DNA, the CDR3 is TGCGCCAGCAGCTTGGAACTGGTTCGCACAGATACGCAGTATTTT.

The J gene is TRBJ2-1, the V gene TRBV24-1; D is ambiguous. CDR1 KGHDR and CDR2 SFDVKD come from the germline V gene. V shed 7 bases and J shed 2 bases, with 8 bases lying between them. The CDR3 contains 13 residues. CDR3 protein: CATSGEAYNEQFF. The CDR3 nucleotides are TGTGCCACCAGCGGAGAGGCCTACAATGAGCAGTTCTTC.

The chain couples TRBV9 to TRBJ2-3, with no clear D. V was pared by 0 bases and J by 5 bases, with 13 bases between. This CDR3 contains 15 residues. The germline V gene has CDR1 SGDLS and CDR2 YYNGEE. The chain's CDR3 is CASSVAARFGDTQYF. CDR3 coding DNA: TGTGCCAGCAGCGTAGCTGCTAGATTTGGAGATACGCAGTATTTT.

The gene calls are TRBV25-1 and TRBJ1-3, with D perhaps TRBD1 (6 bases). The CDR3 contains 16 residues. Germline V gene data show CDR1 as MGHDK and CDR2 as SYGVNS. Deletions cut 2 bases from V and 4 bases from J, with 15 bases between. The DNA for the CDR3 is TGTGCCAGCAGTGAAGGTCACAGGGTTGGGGGAAACACCATATATTTT. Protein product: CASSEGHRVGGNTIYF.

The CDR3 DNA is TGTGCCAGCAGTGGAGGAGTCAGCGAGCAGTACTTC. It encodes CASSGGVSEQYF. The chain joins TRBV25-1 to TRBJ2-4, with D unclear. The end of the DNA is better explained by TRBJ2-7, so the J call may be wrong. CDR3 size: 12 residues. Germline CDR1 and CDR2: MGHDK and SYGVNS.

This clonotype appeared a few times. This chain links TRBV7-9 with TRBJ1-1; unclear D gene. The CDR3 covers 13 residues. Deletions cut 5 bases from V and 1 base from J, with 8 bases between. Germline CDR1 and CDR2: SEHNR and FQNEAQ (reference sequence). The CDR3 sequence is CASSQDGNTEAFF. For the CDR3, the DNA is TGTGCCAGCAGCCAAGATGGGAACACTGAAGCTTTCTTT.

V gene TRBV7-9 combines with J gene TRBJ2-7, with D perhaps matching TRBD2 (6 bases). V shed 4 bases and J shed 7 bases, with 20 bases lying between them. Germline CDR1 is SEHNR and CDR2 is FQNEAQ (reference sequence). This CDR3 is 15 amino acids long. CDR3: CASSSGVAVYNEQYF. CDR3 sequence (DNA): TGTGCCAGCAGCTCGGGGGTAGCGGTATACAATGAGCAGTACTTC.

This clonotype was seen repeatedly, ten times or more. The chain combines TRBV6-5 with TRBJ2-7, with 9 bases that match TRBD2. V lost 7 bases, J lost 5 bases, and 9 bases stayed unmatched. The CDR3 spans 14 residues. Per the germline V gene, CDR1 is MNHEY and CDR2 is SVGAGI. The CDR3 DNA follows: TGTGCCAGCAAGATCTCTAGCGGGACCGACGAGCAGTACTTC. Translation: CASKISSGTDEQYF.